This T cell receptor (beta chain) derives from a study of Tregs in tolerant kidney transplant recipients. CD4+CD25+CD127- Tregs, CD4+CD25- non-Tregs, CD4 and CD8 cells were sorted. Study-wide findings and caveats: Expanding Tregs on activated donor B cells appeared to best identify donor-specific TCRbeta clones. Validation in larger populations is needed because few patients were studied. Biological reproducibility was not directly addressed, but technical replication error appeared minimal.

Assay: immunoSEQ multiplex PCR; the TCRdb copy retains only in-frame clones and omits some. The table has about 15,000 clones, 80% seen once. Trimming took 5 bases from V and 7 from J; bases not matched to a gene: 7. The CDR3 consists of 14 residues. The germline CDR1 and CDR2 sequences are SGHTA and FQGNSA. As for this clone: Its antigen is still unknown.

The TCR was taken from a human donor who received a combined kidney and bone marrow transplant. The gene calls are TRBV7-2 and TRBJ2-1, with TRBD1 matching 8 bases. The sample consisted of Tregs from blood, taken before the transplant. CDR3 DNA: TGTGCCAGCAGCGGACGGACAGGGCGGAATGAGCAGTTCTTC. Protein product: CASSGRTGRNEQFF.